These T cell receptor beta chains were read from a single sample in a study of tumour-infiltrating T cells in Burkitt lymphoma. Assay: immunoSEQ multiplex PCR; the TCRdb copy retains only in-frame clones and omits some. Of 11,000 to 15,000 clones in the sample, less than 90% were seen once. Sequencing used tumor tissue. The source of these receptors is a human donor with diffuse large B-cell lymphoma. Both conserved end residues are part of each CDR3. Fields, in order: J gene, V gene, CDR3 length, clone size, CDR3 protein. Where a row states a size, it is once, few, many or the class of an expanded clone; other rows omit it.

J: TRBJ2-2; V: TRBV13; length: 15; size: .; CDR3: CASSLVRMSTGELFF
J: TRBJ2-1; V: TRBV5-1; length: 11; size: few; CDR3: CASSFYNEQFF
J: TRBJ1-2; V: TRBV7-2; length: 14; size: .; CDR3: CASSLDLGNYGYTF
J: TRBJ2-7; V: TRBV6-1; length: 15; size: .; CDR3: CASSDIRGTSYEQYF
J: TRBJ1-5; V: TRBV20-1; length: 11; size: .; CDR3: CSASSPEHEHF
J: TRBJ1-1; V: TRBV5-6; length: 15; size: .; CDR3: CASSLTLEGSTEAFF
J: TRBJ2-7; V: TRBV7-6; length: 16; size: few; CDR3: CASSLREVLARDEQYF
J: TRBJ2-7; V: TRBV9; length: 14; size: .; CDR3: CASSVEGLSYEQYF
J: TRBJ2-6; V: TRBV27; length: 15; size: .; CDR3: CASRTAPGGANVLTF
J: TRBJ2-1; V: TRBV7-6; length: 17; size: .; CDR3: CASSLGVGQGDGNEQFF
J: TRBJ2-2; V: TRBV29-1; length: 12; size: once; CDR3: CSVGDGPGELFF
J: TRBJ1-5; V: TRBV27; length: 15; size: .; CDR3: CASSASWARNQPQHF
J: TRBJ1-2; V: TRBV6-5; length: 13; size: few; CDR3: CASRTRTGNGYTF
J: TRBJ1-5; V: TRBV7-8; length: 14; size: .; CDR3: CASSLGQGFQPQHF
J: TRBJ2-7; V: TRBV18; length: 11; size: .; CDR3: CASSPDVGRYF
J: TRBJ2-1; V: TRBV5-1; length: 14; size: .; CDR3: CASSFRDRAVEQFF
J: TRBJ2-3; V: TRBV11-2; length: 16; size: .; CDR3: CASSVGLAAPTDTQYF
J: TRBJ2-3; V: TRBV9; length: 15; size: once; CDR3: CASSQDGLSTDTQYF
J: TRBJ1-6; V: TRBV10-1; length: 15; size: few; CDR3: CASSEPTNYNSPLHF
J: TRBJ2-7; V: TRBV20-1; length: 11; size: .; CDR3: CSARDDYEQYF
J: TRBJ1-6; V: TRBV6-1; length: 14; size: .; CDR3: CASSAGTGVSPLHF
J: TRBJ1-3; V: TRBV5-8; length: 16; size: .; CDR3: CASSPFGTDSGNTIYF
J: TRBJ2-7; V: TRBV5-1; length: 16; size: .; CDR3: CASSLGLAGTTYEQYF
J: TRBJ2-1; V: TRBV27; length: 16; size: .; CDR3: CASSLTGPNYNNEQFF
J: TRBJ1-5; V: TRBV4-3; length: 15; size: .; CDR3: CASSQEPRSNQPQHF
J: TRBJ1-2; V: TRBV15; length: 11; size: few; CDR3: CATSRGQGYTF
J: TRBJ1-5; V: TRBV27; length: 16; size: .; CDR3: CASSLRQGGQNQPQHF
J: TRBJ2-3; V: TRBV5-1; length: 14; size: few; CDR3: CASSLEGGSDTQYF
J: TRBJ2-3; V: TRBV10-3; length: 14; size: .; CDR3: CAIRGDLRTDTQYF
J: TRBJ1-2; V: TRBV5-6; length: 12; size: .; CDR3: CASSPGQARYTF
J: TRBJ1-6; V: TRBV19; length: 16; size: .; CDR3: CASSSLIGTGDSPLHF
J: TRBJ2-1; V: TRBV4-1; length: 15; size: .; CDR3: CASSQDGTPYNEQFF
J: TRBJ2-1; V: TRBV6-6; length: 11; size: .; CDR3: CASGVGDEQFF
J: TRBJ1-1; V: TRBV10-2; length: 12; size: .; CDR3: CASGALNTEAFF
J: TRBJ2-3; V: TRBV5-4; length: 14; size: .; CDR3: CASSPDLFTDTQYF
J: TRBJ2-3; V: TRBV6-6; length: 13; size: .; CDR3: CASSRDWADTQYF
J: TRBJ1-1; V: TRBV13; length: 14; size: few; CDR3: CASSRQGYDTEAFF
J: TRBJ1-1; V: TRBV6-5; length: 14; size: .; CDR3: CASSSGGRNTEAFF
J: TRBJ2-2; V: TRBV6-6; length: 15; size: .; CDR3: CASKLGDFGTGELFF
J: TRBJ2-7; V: TRBV7-9; length: 14; size: .; CDR3: CASFSAGGVHEQYF
J: TRBJ1-4; V: TRBV2; length: 17; size: .; CDR3: CASSVMEGMAPNEKLFF
J: TRBJ1-4; V: TRBV6-5; length: 15; size: .; CDR3: CASRGGQGMGEKLFF
J: TRBJ2-1; V: TRBV19; length: 14; size: once; CDR3: CASLSPSSYNEQFF
J: TRBJ2-5; V: TRBV6-1; length: 13; size: .; CDR3: CASRTGYVETQYF
J: TRBJ2-7; V: TRBV27; length: 14; size: .; CDR3: CASSSYRGQGEQYF
J: TRBJ2-7; V: TRBV9; length: 23; size: .; CDR3: CASSADVRWTSALNCPKNREQYF
J: TRBJ1-3; V: TRBV19; length: 14; size: .; CDR3: CASSTGGTGNTIYF
J: TRBJ2-1; V: TRBV10-3; length: 13; size: .; CDR3: CAIEATGRGEQFF
J: TRBJ1-5; V: TRBV10-2; length: 13; size: .; CDR3: CASTLSFNQPQHF
J: TRBJ2-3; V: TRBV18; length: 16; size: .; CDR3: CASSPPPGASTDTQYF
J: TRBJ1-4; V: TRBV5-8; length: 15; size: .; CDR3: CASSEGRGLGEKLFF
J: TRBJ2-7; V: TRBV6-6; length: 13; size: .; CDR3: CASSYGESYEQYF